Below, 9 T cell receptor beta chains from the same sample are listed, as sequenced in a study of CD8 T cells in ankylosing spondylitis. TCRdb reprocessed the 5' RACE reads with MiXCR, giving one entry per CDR3 protein. Of around 220,000 distinct CDR3 sequences in the sample, roughly a tenth were seen once. The sample taken for sequencing was blood, either unsorted or a sorted T cell fraction (not recorded which). The receptors shown here come from a male donor with ankylosing spondylitis or in good health (not recorded which).

The chain couples TRBV11-3 to TRBJ2-5; D uncertain. V gave up 0 bases and J gave up 5 bases, with 13 bases separating them. This CDR3 is built from 15 residues. Germline CDR1 and CDR2: SGHNT and YENEEA. The CDR3 nucleotides are TGTGCCAGCAGCTTAGATTCTAGGTGGACGGAGACCCAGTACTTC. Amino acids: CASSLDSRWTETQYF.

This clonotype appeared many times. This sequence joins TRBV11-2 and TRBJ2-7, with D unresolved. Trimming took off 3 bases at V and 3 bases at J, with 18 bases between the two ends. Germline lookup yields CDR1 SGHAT and CDR2 FQNNGV. CDR3 length: 16 amino acids. In DNA, the CDR3 is TGTGCCAGCAGCTTGGATCTCCTTAGGGCCGACTACGAGCAGTACTTC. Translated, it gives CASSLDLLRADYEQYF.

V is TRBV5-1 and J is TRBJ1-1; TRBD1 agrees at 10 bases. The CDR3 covers 16 residues. Germline trimming cut 4 bases from V and 1 base from J; bases unmatched to any gene: 7. CDR1 and CDR2 from the germline V gene are SGHRS and YFSETQ. The CDR3 reads CASSPQDRGKNTEAFF. As DNA, the CDR3 is TGCGCCAGCAGCCCCCAGGACAGGGGGAAGAACACTGAAGCTTTCTTT.

This chain uses TRBV19 with TRBJ1-5; 8 bases are a match to TRBD1. CDR1 and CDR2 (germline): LNHDA, SQIVND (reference sequence). The CDR3 covers 15 residues. The trim removed 5 bases at V and 4 bases at J, leaving 7 bases unmatched. The CDR3 region has the DNA TGTGCCAGTAGTCCTTCAGGGGGCGAGAATCAGCCCCAGCATTTT. It codes for CASSPSGGENQPQHF.

This clonotype was seen only a few times. This chain connects TRBV5-1 to TRBJ1-5; 9 bases align to TRBD1. V lost 4 bases to trimming and J lost 3 bases; unmatched junction nucleotides: 5. From germline, CDR1 is SGHRS and CDR2 YFSETQ. The CDR3 covers 15 residues. CDR3 DNA: TGCGCCAGCAGCCTGGGACAGGGTCCCAATCAGCCCCAGCATTTT. Encoded protein: CASSLGQGPNQPQHF.

The table lists this clonotype with a few counts. The chain joins TRBV6-5 to TRBJ2-1, with 9 bases that match TRBD2. The CDR3 runs 16 residues. From germline, CDR1 is MNHEY and CDR2 SVGAGI. V was pared by 0 bases and J by 6 bases, with 6 bases of the junction left unmatched. CDR3 nucleotides: TGTGCCAGCAGTTACTCTAGTGCGGGGGGGGGCAATGAGCAGTTCTTC. Its translation is CASSYSSAGGGNEQFF.

At least ten counts were recorded for this clonotype. This chain joins TRBV20-1 and TRBJ2-2; D unclear. The germline CDR1 and CDR2 sequences are DFQATT and SNEGSKA (reference sequence). Trimming shortened V by 7 bases and J by 2 bases, and 5 bases separated the two germline ends. The CDR3 is 11 amino acids. In DNA form, the CDR3 reads TGCAGTGTGCCCAACACCGGGGAGCTGTTTTTT. Residues: CSVPNTGELFF.

This chain links TRBV6-1 with TRBJ2-3; D ambiguous. The germline V gene encodes CDR1 MNHNS and CDR2 SASEGT. V gave up 7 bases and J gave up 4 bases, with 12 bases separating them. The CDR3 spans 13 residues. CDR3 nucleotide sequence: TGTGCCAGCACCCGCATTTCATCAGATACGCAGTATTTT. Protein sequence: CASTRISSDTQYF.

This clonotype has at least ten counts. The chain recombines TRBV28 with TRBJ2-7; 13 positions match TRBD2. Germline V gives CDR1 MDHEN, CDR2 SYDVKM. J gave up 3 bases and V 4 bases, and 3 bases lay outside the gene matches. The CDR3 loop spans 15 amino acids. CDR3 nucleotides: TGTGCCAGCAGTTCGACTAGCGGGGGGATCTACGAGCAGTACTTC. Protein sequence: CASSSTSGGIYEQYF. Full variable domain (remainder filled in from reference TRBV28 and TRBJ2-7): DVKVTQSSRYLVKRTGEKVFLECVQDMDHENMFWYRQDPGLGLRLIYFSYDVKMKEKGDIPEGYSVSREKKERFSLILESASTNQTSMYLCASSSTSGGIYEQYFGPGTRLTVT.